This TCR beta chain was retrieved from a study of OX40 agonist ivuxolimab in advanced cancers. As regards this clone: One junction end disagrees with the germline gene, perhaps due to a read error. The sample contains more than one DNA sequence encoding this CDR3.

Generated by immunoSEQ multiplex PCR, the TCRdb table keeps only in-frame clones and is missing some. The sample lists fewer than 40,000 clones; approximately 89% were seen once. The CDR3 totals 14 residues. Per germline, CDR1 SGDLS and CDR2 YYNGEE. The specimen was CD4+ or CD8+ T cells sorted from blood, collected in a trial of the OX40 agonist ivuxolimab. The receptor was derived from an adult with an advanced solid tumor such as melanoma, head and neck, liver or kidney cancer. The chain employs TRBV9 and TRBJ1-1; D uncertain. The CDR3, as DNA: TGTGCCAGCAGCGTAGGGCCGGGGAACACCGAAGCTTTCTTT. Translated: CASSVGPGNTEAFF.